This T cell receptor (beta chain) was retrieved from a study of technical replicates of blood from a few donors. Clones were read by immunoSEQ multiplex PCR, and TCRdb kept only the in-frame ones, dropping some. The sample has some 94,000 clones; 90% to 96% are singletons. CDR1 MGHRA and CDR2 YSYEKL come from the germline V gene. V was pared by 1 base and J by 7 bases, with 8 bases between. The CDR3 runs to 13 residues. V and J are TRBV4-1 and TRBJ2-1; no definite D call. The specimen was T cells isolated from PBMCs. The TCR originated in a human donor in good health. CDR3 DNA: TGCGCCAGCAGCCAAGGTCTAGTGAATGAGCAGTTCTTC. Protein product: CASSQGLVNEQFF.